These T cell receptor beta chains were read from a single sample in a study of cytomegalovirus exposure and HLA in healthy donors. The assay was immunoSEQ multiplex PCR, and TCRdb's table has in-frame clones only and misses some. The table records 250,000 to 300,000 clones, 90% of them present only once. Sequenced: PBMCs. The receptors were gathered from a woman between 18 and 29 years old in good health and CMV-seronegative. Both conserved end residues are part of each CDR3. The order of the fields is CDR3 length, J gene, clone size, V gene, D gene, CDR3 protein, CDR3 DNA. D genes are given only for firm matches. Not all rows give a size; the values are once, few, many and, for expanded clones, a class.

17,TRBJ1-1,.,TRBV4-3,.,CASSQDRGIGHENEAFF,TGCGCCAGCAGCCAAGATCGGGGGATAGGACACGAGAATGAAGCTTTCTTT
14,TRBJ2-2,.,TRBV18,.,CASSPQETAGELFF,TGTGCCAGCTCGCCTCAGGAAACTGCCGGGGAGCTGTTTTTT
15,TRBJ2-1,.,TRBV11-1,TRBD1,CASTAGQGIPNEQFF,TGTGCCAGCACCGCTGGACAGGGGATTCCTAATGAGCAGTTCTTC
16,TRBJ2-1,.,TRBV18,TRBD2,CASSPPPSGAGDEQFF,TGTGCCAGCTCACCACCACCTAGCGGGGCGGGGGATGAGCAGTTCTTC
16,TRBJ1-4,.,TRBV7-8,.,CASSVSLSATNEKLFF,TGTGCCAGCAGCGTGAGCCTATCAGCGACTAATGAAAAACTGTTTTTT
12,TRBJ2-3,once,TRBV28,TRBD1,CASSPKRTGVNF,TGTGCCAGCAGTCCGAAACGGACAGGGGTGAATTTT
15,TRBJ1-2,.,TRBV5-4,.,CASSALRGANYGYTF,TGTGCCAGCAGCGCCCTCCGTGGGGCGAACTATGGCTACACCTTC
15,TRBJ1-5,.,TRBV10-3,.,CAISEWQGEGQPQHF,TGTGCCATCAGTGAATGGCAGGGTGAAGGTCAGCCCCAGCATTTT
17,TRBJ2-1,.,TRBV27,.,CASSLSLGAGLYNEQFF,TGTGCCAGCAGTTTATCCCTTGGGGCGGGGCTCTACAATGAGCAGTTCTTC
17,TRBJ1-5,.,TRBV27,.,CASSLSPYLEDNQPQHF,TGTGCCAGCAGTTTATCCCCCTATTTAGAGGACAATCAGCCCCAGCATTTT
16,TRBJ2-5,.,TRBV2,.,CASSDGAGLRQETQYF,TGTGCCAGCAGTGATGGGGCGGGGCTACGCCAAGAGACCCAGTACTTC
15,TRBJ2-1,few,TRBV9,TRBD2,CASSAGLALHNEQFF,TGTGCCAGCAGCGCGGGACTAGCCTTACACAATGAGCAGTTCTTC
17,TRBJ1-4,.,TRBV5-4,TRBD1,CASSLGGQGGTNEKLFF,TGTGCCAGCAGCTTGGGGGGACAGGGAGGGACTAATGAAAAACTGTTTTTT
14,TRBJ2-7,.,TRBV6-6,TRBD1,CASTPTGQGYEQYF,TGTGCCAGCACTCCCACCGGACAGGGCTACGAGCAGTACTTC
13,TRBJ1-1,.,TRBV28,.,CASSLSSTGRAFF,TGTGCCAGCAGTTTAAGTTCAACAGGGAGAGCTTTCTTT
13,TRBJ1-6,.,TRBV19,TRBD1,CACRDRYNSPLHF,TGTGCCTGCAGGGACAGGTATAATTCACCCCTCCACTTT
15,TRBJ2-7,.,TRBV7-9,TRBD2,CASSLLTSVSYEQYF,TGTGCCAGCAGCCTATTGACTAGCGTCTCCTACGAGCAGTACTTC
19,TRBJ2-2,.,TRBV27,TRBD2,CASSLASGGSSRVTGELFF,TGTGCCAGCAGTTTGGCTAGCGGGGGGTCAAGCCGGGTCACCGGGGAGCTGTTTTTT
15,TRBJ1-2,.,TRBV7-8,TRBD1,CASSLGDRGRDGYTF,TGTGCCAGCAGCTTAGGGGACAGGGGGCGGGATGGCTACACCTTC
15,TRBJ1-2,once,TRBV14,.,CASSQVVGRGYGYTF,TGTGCCAGCAGCCAAGTTGTGGGCCGGGGTTATGGCTACACCTTC
15,TRBJ1-2,.,TRBV30,.,CAWEWGDLPKDGYTF,TGTGCCTGGGAATGGGGGGACCTTCCAAAGGATGGCTACACCTTC
20,TRBJ1-5,.,TRBV30,.,CAWSSRLAGALPRGNQPQHF,TGTGCCTGGAGCTCACGGCTTGCAGGGGCACTTCCGCGGGGCAATCAGCCCCAGCATTTT
13,TRBJ1-1,.,TRBV29-1,.,CSAGQGSNTEAFF,TGCAGCGCAGGTCAGGGTAGTAACACTGAAGCTTTCTTT
15,TRBJ2-1,.,TRBV7-7,TRBD2,CASSLATSGVDEQFF,TGTGCCAGCAGCTTAGCGACTAGCGGGGTAGATGAGCAGTTCTTC
14,TRBJ1-5,.,TRBV5-6,TRBD1,CASSGQGYNQPQHF,TGTGCCAGCAGCGGACAGGGCTACAATCAGCCCCAGCATTTT
17,TRBJ2-5,.,TRBV7-8,TRBD2,CASSLLGLAGGKETQYF,TGTGCCAGCAGCTTATTGGGACTAGCGGGGGGAAAAGAGACCCAGTACTTC
17,TRBJ1-6,.,TRBV9,TRBD1,CASSVQGSGGRNSPLHF,TGTGCCAGCAGCGTACAAGGGTCAGGGGGCAGGAATTCACCCCTCCACTTT
15,TRBJ2-1,.,TRBV4-1,.,CASSQVGGQRNEQFF,TGCGCCAGCAGCCAAGTTGGTGGACAGCGGAATGAGCAGTTCTTC
12,TRBJ1-3,.,TRBV10-3,TRBD1,CAIGTDGNTIYF,TGTGCCATCGGGACAGACGGGAACACCATATATTTT